This T cell receptor (beta chain) was sequenced during a study of cytomegalovirus exposure and HLA in healthy donors. V gave up 7 bases and J gave up 2 bases; unmatched junction bases: 10. Germline assignment: CDR1 MDHEN and CDR2 SYDVKM. The CDR3 runs to 15 residues. Researchers ran the PCR with 60 Vbeta and 13 Jbeta primers. Assay used: immunoSEQ multiplex PCR; TCRdb lists only in-frame clones, some missing. Of 150,000 to 200,000 clones in the sample, around 83% are singletons; the top ten hold 1.7%. V gene TRBV28 combines with J gene TRBJ1-2; 7 nucleotides agree with TRBD1. This sequence originates from a woman in her late teens or twenties in good health and CMV-seronegative. The material sequenced was PBMCs. The CDR3 DNA sequence: TGTGCCAGCACTCTAGACGGGACAGCGAACTATGGCTACACCTTC. The encoded protein is CASTLDGTANYGYTF.